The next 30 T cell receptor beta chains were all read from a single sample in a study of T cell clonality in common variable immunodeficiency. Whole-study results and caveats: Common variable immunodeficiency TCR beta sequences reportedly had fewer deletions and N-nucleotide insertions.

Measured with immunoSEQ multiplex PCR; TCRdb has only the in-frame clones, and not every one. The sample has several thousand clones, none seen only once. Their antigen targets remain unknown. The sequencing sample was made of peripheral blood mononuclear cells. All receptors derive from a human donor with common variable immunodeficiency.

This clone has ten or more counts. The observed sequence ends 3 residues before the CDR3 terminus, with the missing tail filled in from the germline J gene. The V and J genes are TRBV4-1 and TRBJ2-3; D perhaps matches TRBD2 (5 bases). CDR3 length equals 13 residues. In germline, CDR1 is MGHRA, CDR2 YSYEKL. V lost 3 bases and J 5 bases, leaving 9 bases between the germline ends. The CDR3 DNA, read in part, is TGCGCCAGCAGCCAGCTACTAGGAGATACG. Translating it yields CASSQLLGDT. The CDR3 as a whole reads CASSQLLGDTQYF.

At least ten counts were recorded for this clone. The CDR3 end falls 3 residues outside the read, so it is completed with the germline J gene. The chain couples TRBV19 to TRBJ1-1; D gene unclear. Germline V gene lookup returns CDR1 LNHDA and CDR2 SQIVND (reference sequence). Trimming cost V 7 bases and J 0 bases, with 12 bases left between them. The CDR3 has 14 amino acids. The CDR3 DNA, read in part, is TGTGCCAGTAACGTTATCGGGGTGAACACTGAA. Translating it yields CASNVIGVNTE. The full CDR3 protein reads CASNVIGVNTEAFF.

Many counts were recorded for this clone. The sequenced CDR3 bases are TGTGCCATCAGTGCCAGATTCCTGATCCCCGAG. Amino acid sequence: CAISARFLIPE. The entire CDR3 sequence reads CAISARFLIPEQYF. The rearrangement uses TRBV10-3 and TRBJ2-7; D is unclear. The sequence runs out 3 residues before the end of the CDR3; the remainder is reconstructed from the germline J gene. Trimming took off 4 bases at V and 6 bases at J, with 16 bases between the two ends. CDR3 length: 14 residues. The germline gives CDR1 ENHRY, CDR2 SYGVKD.

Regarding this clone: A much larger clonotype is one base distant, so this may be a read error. The CDR3 bases that were read are TGTGCCAGCAGGGAACAGGGTTTGGTGAACACTGAA. It specifies CASREQGLVNTE. The CDR3 as a whole reads CASREQGLVNTEAFF. V is TRBV6-4 and J is TRBJ1-1; D may be TRBD1 (6 bases). The read terminates 3 residues before the CDR3 end, so the remaining end is supplied by the germline J gene. V lost 6 bases and J 0 bases, leaving 14 bases between the germline ends. Per germline, CDR1 MRHNA and CDR2 SNTAGT. The CDR3 loop spans 15 amino acids.

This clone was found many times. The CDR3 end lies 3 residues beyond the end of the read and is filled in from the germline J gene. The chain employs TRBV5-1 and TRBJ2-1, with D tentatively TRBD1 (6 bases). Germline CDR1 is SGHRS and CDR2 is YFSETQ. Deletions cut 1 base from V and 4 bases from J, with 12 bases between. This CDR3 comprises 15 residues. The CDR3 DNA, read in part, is TGCGCCAGCAGCTTGACCTCAGGACAGTACAATGAG. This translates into CASSLTSGQYNE. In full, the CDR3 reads CASSLTSGQYNEQFF.

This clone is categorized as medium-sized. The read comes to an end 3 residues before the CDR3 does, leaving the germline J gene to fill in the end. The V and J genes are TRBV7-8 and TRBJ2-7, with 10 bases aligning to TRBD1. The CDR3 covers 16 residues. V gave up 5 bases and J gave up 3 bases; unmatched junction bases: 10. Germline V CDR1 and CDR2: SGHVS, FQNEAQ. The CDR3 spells CASSQAYGQGVYEQYF. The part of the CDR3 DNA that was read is TGTGCCAGCAGCCAAGCTTATGGACAGGGGGTCTACGAG. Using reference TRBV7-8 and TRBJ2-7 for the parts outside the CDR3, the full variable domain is GAGVSQSPRYKVAKRGQDVALRCDPISGHVSLFWYQQALGQGPEFLTYFQNEAQLDKSGLPSDRFFAERPEGSVSTLKIQRTQQEDSAVYLCASSQAYGQGVYEQYFGPGTRLTVT.

The CDR3 region is CASSPLEAGELFF. The covered CDR3 bases are TGTGCCAGCAGCCCTCTAGAGGCCGGGGAG. The rearrangement links TRBV7-9 to TRBJ2-2, with unresolved D. The read falls 3 residues short of the CDR3 end, and the missing part is taken from the germline J gene. This CDR3 comprises 13 residues. Germline V CDR1 and CDR2: SEHNR, FQNEAQ (reference sequence). V lost 5 bases, J lost 6 bases, and 10 bases lay in between. The full variable domain, in which reference TRBV7-9 and TRBJ2-2 provide the parts outside the CDR3, is DTGVSQNPRHKITKRGQNVTFRCDPISEHNRLYWYRQTLGQGPEFLTYFQNEAQLEKSRLLSDRFSAERPKGSFSTLEIQRTEQGDSAMYLCASSPLEAGELFFGEGSRLTVL.

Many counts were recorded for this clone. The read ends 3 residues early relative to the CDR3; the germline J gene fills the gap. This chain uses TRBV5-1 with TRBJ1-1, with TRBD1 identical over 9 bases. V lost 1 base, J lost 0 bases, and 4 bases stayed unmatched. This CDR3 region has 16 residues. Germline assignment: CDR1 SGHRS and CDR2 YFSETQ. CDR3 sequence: CASSLWGQGVNTEAFF. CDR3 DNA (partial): TGCGCCAGCAGCTTGTGGGGACAGGGTGTGAACACTGAA.

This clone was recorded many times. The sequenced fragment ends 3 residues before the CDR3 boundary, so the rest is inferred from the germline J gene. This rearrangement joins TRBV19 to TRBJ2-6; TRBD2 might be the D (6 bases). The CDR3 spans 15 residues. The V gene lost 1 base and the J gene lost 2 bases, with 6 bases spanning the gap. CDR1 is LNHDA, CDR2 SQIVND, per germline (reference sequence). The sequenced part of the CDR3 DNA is TGTGCCAGTAGTATAGGCGGGGCTGGGGCCAACGTC. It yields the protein CASSIGGAGANV. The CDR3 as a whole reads CASSIGGAGANVLTF.

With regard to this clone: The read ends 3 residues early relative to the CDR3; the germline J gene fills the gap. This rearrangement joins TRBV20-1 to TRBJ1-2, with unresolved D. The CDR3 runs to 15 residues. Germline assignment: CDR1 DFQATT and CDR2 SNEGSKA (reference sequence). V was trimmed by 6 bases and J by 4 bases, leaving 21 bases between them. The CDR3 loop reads CSARDPNRPRYGYTF. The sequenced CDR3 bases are TGCAGTGCCCGAGACCCCAACAGACCTCGCTATGGC.

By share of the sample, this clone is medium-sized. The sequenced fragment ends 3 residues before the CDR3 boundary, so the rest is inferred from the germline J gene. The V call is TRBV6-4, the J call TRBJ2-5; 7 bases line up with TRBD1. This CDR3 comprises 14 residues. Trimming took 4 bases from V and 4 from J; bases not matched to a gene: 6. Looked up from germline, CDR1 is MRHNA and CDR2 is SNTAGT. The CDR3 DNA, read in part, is TGTGCCAGCAGTGCCCCGACAGGGAGAGAGACC. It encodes CASSAPTGRET. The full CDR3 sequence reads CASSAPTGRETQYF.

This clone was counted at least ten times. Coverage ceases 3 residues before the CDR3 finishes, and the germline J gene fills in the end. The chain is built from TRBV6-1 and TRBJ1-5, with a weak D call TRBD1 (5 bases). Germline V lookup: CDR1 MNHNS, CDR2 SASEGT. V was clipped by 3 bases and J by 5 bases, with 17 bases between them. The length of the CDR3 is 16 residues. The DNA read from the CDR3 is TGTGCCAGCAGTGAGGGATTCGACAGACAACATCAGCCC. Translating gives CASSEGFDRQHQP. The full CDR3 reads CASSEGFDRQHQPQHF.

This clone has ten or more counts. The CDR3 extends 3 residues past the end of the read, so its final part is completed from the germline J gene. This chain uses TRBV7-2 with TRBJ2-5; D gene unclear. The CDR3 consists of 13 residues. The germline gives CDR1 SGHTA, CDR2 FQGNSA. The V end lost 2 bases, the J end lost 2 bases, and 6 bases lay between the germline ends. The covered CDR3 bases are TGTGCCAGCAGCTTATTTCGGCAAGAGACC. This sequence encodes CASSLFRQET. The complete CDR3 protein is CASSLFRQETQYF.

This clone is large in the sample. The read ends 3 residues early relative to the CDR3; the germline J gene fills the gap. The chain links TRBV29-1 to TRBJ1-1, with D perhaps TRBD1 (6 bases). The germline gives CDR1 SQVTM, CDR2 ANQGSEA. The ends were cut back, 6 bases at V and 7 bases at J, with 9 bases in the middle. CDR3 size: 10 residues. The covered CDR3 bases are TGCAGCGTCGCGGACAGTGAA. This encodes CSVADSE. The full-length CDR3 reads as CSVADSEAFF.

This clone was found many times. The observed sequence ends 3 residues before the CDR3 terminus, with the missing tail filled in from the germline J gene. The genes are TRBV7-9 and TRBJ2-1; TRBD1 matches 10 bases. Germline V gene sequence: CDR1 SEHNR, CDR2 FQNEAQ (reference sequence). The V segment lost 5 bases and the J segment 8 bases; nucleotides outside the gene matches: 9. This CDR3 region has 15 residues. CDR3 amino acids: CASSIQTGGADEQFF. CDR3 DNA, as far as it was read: TGTGCCAGCAGCATACAGACAGGGGGCGCGGATGAG. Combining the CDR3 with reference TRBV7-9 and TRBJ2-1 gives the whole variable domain DTGVSQNPRHKITKRGQNVTFRCDPISEHNRLYWYRQTLGQGPEFLTYFQNEAQLEKSRLLSDRFSAERPKGSFSTLEIQRTEQGDSAMYLCASSIQTGGADEQFFGPGTRLTVL.

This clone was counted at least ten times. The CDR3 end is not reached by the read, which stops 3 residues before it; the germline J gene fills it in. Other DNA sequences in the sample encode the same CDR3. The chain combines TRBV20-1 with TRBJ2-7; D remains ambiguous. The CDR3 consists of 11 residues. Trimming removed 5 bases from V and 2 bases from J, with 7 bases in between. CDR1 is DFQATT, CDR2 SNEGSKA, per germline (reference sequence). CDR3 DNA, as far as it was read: TGCAGTGCTTCCAGGACCTACGAG. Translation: CSASRTYE. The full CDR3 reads CSASRTYEQYF.

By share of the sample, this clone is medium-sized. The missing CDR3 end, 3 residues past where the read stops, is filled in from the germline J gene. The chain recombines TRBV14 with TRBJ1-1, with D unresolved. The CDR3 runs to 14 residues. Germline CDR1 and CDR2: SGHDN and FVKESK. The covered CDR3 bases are TGTGCCAGCAGCCAAGATCGTTCGTTGGGTAGC. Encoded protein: CASSQDRSLGS. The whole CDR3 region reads CASSQDRSLGSAFF.

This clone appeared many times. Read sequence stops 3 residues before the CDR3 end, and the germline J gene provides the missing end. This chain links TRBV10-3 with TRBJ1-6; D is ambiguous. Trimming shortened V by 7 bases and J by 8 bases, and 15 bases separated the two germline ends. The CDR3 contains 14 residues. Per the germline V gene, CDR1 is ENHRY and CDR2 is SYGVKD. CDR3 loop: CAITRGLTDSPLHF. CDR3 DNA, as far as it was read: TGTGCCATCACTCGTGGACTCACCGATTCACCC.

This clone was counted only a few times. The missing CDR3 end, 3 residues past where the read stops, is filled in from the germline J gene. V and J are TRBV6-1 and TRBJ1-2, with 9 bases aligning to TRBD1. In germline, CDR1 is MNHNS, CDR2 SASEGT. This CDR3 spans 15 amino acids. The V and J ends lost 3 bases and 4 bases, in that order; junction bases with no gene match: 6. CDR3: CASSERTGAPYGYTF. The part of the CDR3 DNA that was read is TGTGCCAGCAGTGAGCGGACAGGGGCGCCCTATGGC.

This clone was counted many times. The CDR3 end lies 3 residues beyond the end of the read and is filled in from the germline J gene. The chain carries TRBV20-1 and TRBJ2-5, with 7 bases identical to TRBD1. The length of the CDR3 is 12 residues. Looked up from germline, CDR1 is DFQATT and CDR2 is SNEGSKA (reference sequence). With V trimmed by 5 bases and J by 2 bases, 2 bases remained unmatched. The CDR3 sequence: CSALQGQETQYF. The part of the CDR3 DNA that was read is TGCAGTGCTTTACAGGGGCAAGAGACC.

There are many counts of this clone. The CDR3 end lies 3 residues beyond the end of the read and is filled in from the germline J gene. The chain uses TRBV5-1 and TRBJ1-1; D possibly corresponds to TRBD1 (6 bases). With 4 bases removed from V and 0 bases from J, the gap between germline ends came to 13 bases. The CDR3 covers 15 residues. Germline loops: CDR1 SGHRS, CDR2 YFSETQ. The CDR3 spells CASSTDSPMNTEAFF. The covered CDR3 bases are TGCGCCAGCAGCACGGACAGTCCTATGAACACTGAA.

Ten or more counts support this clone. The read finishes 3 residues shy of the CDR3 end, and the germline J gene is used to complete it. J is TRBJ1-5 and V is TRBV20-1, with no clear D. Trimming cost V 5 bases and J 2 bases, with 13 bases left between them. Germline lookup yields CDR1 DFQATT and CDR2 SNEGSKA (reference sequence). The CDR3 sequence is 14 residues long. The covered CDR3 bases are TGCAGTGCTTACGGCCCCCGGGGCAATCAGCCC. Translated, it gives CSAYGPRGNQP. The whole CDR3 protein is CSAYGPRGNQPQHF.

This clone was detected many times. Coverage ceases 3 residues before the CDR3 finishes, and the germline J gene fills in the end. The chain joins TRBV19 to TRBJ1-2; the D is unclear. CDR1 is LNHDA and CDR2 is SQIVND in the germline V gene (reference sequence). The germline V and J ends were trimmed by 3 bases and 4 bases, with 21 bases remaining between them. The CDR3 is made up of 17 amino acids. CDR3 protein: CASSIKSGPRFTYGYTF. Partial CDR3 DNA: TGTGCCAGTAGTATCAAGTCAGGTCCCCGATTTACCTATGGC.

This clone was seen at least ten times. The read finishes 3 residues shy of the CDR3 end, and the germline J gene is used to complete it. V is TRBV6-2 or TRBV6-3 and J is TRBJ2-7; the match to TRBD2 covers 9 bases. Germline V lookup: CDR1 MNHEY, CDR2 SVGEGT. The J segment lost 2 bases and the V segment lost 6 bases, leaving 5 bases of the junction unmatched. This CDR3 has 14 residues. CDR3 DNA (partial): TGTGCCAGCAGAAGACTAGCGGCAACCTACGAG. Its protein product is CASRRLAATYE. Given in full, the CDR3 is CASRRLAATYEQYF.

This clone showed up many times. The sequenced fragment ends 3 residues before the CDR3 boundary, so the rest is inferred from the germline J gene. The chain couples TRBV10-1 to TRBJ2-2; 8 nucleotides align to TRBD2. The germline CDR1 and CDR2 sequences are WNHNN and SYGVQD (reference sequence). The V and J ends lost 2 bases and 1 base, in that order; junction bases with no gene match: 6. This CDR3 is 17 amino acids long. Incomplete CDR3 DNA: TGCGCCAGCAGTGAGGCGGCTAGCGGGCAGAACACCGGGGAG. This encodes CASSEAASGQNTGE. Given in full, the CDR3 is CASSEAASGQNTGELFF.

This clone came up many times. Partial CDR3 DNA: TGTGCCAGCACGCCTAAGGCGGGGGATAGCAATCAGCCC. Its protein is CASTPKAGDSNQP. The whole CDR3 region reads CASTPKAGDSNQPQHF. The V and J genes are TRBV2 and TRBJ1-5, with D tentatively TRBD1 (5 bases). The read halts 3 residues ahead of the CDR3 end, with the missing end drawn from the germline J gene. Trimming shortened V by 7 bases and J by 0 bases, and 16 bases separated the two germline ends. CDR1 is SNHLY, CDR2 FYNNEI, per germline. The CDR3 is made up of 16 amino acids.

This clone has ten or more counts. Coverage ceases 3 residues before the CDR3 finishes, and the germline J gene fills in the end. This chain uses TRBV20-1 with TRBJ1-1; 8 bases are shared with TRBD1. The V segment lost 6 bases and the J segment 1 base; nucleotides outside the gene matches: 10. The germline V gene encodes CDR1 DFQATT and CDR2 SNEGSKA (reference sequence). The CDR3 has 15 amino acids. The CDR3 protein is CSAWGQGAGNTEAFF. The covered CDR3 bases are TGCAGTGCCTGGGGGCAGGGGGCAGGGAACACTGAA.

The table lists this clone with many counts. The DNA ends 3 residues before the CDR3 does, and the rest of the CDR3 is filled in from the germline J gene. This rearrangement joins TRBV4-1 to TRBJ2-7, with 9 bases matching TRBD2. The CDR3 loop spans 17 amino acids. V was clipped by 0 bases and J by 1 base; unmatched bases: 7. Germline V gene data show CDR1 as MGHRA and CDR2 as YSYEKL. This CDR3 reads CASSQERLAGRSYEQYF. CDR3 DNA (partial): TGCGCCAGCAGCCAAGAGAGGCTAGCGGGACGATCCTACGAG.

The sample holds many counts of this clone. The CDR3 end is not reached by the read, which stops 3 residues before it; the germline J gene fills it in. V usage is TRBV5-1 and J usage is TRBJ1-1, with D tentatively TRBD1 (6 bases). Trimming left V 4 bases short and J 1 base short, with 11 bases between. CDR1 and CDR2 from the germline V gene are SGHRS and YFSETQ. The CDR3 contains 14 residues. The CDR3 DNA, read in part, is TGCGCCAGCAGCAAGGGACACGGGAACACTGAA. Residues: CASSKGHGNTE. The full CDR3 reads CASSKGHGNTEAFF.

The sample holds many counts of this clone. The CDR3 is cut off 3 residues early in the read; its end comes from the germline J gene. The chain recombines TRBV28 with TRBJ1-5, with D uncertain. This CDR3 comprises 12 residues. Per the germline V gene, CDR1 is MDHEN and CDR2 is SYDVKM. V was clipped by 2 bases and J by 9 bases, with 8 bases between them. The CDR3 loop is CASSLRVLPQHF. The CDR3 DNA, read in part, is TGTGCCAGCAGTTTAAGGGTTTTGCCC.